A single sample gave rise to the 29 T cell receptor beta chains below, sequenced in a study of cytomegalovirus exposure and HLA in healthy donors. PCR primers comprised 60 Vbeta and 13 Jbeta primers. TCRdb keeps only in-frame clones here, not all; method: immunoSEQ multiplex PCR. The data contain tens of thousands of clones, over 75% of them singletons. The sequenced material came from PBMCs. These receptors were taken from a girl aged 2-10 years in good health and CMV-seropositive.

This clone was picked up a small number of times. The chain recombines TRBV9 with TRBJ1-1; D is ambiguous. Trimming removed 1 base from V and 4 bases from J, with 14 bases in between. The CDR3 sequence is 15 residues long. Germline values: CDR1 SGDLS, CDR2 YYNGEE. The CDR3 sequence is CASSVLSGSGTEAFF. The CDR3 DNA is TGTGCCAGCAGCGTATTATCTGGGTCGGGCACTGAAGCTTTCTTT. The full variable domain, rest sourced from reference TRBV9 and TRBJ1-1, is DSGVTQTPKHLITATGQRVTLRCSPRSGDLSVYWYQQSLDQGLQFLIQYYNGEERAKGNILERFSAQQFPDLHSELNLSSLELGDSALYFCASSVLSGSGTEAFFGQGTRLTVV.

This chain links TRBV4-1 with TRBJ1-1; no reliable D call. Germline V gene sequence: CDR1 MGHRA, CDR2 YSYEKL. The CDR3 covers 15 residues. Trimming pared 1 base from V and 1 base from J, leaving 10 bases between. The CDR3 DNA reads TGCGCCAGCAGCCAAGGGCAGAACACGAACACTGAAGCTTTCTTT. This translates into CASSQGQNTNTEAFF.

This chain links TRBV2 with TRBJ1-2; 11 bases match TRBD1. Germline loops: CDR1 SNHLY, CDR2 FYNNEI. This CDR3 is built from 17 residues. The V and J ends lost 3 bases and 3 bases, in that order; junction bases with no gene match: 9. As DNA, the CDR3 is TGTGCCAGCAGTGAGAGTGGGACAGGGGGTGGGTACTATGGCTACACCTTC. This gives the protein CASSESGTGGGYYGYTF. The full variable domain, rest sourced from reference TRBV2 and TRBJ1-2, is EPEVTQTPSHQVTQMGQEVILRCVPISNHLYFYWYRQILGQKVEFLVSFYNNEISEKSEIFDDQFSVERPDGSNFTLKIRSTKLEDSAMYFCASSESGTGGGYYGYTFGSGTRLTVV.

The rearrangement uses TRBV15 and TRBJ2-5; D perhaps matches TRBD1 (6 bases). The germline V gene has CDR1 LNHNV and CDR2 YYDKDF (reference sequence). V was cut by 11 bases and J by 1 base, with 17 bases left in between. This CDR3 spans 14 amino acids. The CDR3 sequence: CASSTLDSQETQYF. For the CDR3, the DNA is TGTGCCTCATCTACCTTGGACAGCCAAGAGACCCAGTACTTC.

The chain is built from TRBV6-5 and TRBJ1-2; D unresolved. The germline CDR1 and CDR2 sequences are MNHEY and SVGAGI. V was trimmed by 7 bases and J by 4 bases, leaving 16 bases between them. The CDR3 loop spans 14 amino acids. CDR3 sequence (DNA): TGTGCCAGCATTCCGAGGCGGGAAGCCTATGGCTACACCTTC. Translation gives CASIPRREAYGYTF.

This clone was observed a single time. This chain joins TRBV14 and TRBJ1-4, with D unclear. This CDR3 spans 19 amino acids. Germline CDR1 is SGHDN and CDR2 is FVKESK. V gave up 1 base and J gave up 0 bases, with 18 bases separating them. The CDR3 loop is CASSQGRPFDLATNEKLFF. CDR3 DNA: TGTGCCAGCAGCCAAGGGCGCCCTTTCGACTTGGCAACTAATGAAAAACTGTTTTTT.

CDR3 nucleotides: TGCGCCAGCAGCGAATATAGCGGGGGATCCTACAATGAGCAGTTCTTC. Translated: CASSEYSGGSYNEQFF. The chain uses TRBV5-1 and TRBJ2-1; TRBD2 agrees at 9 bases. V was clipped by 4 bases and J by 1 base; unmatched bases: 6. Germline CDR1 SGHRS, CDR2 YFSETQ. The CDR3 is 16 residues long.

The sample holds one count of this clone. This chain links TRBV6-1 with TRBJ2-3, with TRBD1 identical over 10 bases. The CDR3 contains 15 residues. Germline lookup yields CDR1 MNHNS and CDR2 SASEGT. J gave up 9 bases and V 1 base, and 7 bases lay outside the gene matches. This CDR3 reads CASSEGQGARRTQYF. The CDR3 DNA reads TGTGCCAGCAGTGAAGGACAGGGGGCGCGGCGGACGCAGTATTTT.

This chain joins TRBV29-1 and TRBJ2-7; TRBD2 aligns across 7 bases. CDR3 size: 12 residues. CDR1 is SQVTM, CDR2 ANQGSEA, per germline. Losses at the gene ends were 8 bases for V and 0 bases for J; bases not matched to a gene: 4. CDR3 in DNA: TGCAGCACAAGGGACTACTCCTACGAGCAGTACTTC. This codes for CSTRDYSYEQYF.

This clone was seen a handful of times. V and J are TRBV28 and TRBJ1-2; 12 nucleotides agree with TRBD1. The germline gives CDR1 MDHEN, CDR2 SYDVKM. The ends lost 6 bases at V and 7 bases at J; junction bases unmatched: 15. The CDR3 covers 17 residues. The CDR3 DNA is TGTGCCAGCAGACCCCCGGGAACCGGGACAGGGGGCTTTGGCTACACCTTC. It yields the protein CASRPPGTGTGGFGYTF.

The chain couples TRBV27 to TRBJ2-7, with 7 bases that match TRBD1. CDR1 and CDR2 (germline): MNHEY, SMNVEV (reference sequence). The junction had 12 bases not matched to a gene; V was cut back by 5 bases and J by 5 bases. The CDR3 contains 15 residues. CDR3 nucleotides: TGTGCCAGCAGTAGAATCGACAGGGTATTCGACGAGCAGTACTTC. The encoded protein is CASSRIDRVFDEQYF.

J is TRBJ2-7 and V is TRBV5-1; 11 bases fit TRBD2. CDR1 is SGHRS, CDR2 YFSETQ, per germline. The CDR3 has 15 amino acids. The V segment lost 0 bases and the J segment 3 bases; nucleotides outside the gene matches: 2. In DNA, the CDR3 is TGCGCCAGCAGCTTGGAGCTAGCGGGAGGCTACGAGCAGTACTTC. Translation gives CASSLELAGGYEQYF.

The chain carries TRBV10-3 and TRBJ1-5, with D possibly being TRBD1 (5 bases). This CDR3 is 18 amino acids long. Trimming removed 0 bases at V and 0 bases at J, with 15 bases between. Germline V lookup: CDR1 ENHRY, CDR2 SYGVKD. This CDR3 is CAISESGGGSYSNQPQHF. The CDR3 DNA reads TGTGCCATCAGTGAGTCCGGCGGGGGGAGCTATAGCAATCAGCCCCAGCATTTT.

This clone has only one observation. Written as DNA, the CDR3 is TGTGCCAGCAGCCGGGACAGGGGGACAGATACGCAGTATTTT. Its protein product is CASSRDRGTDTQYF. The V and J genes are TRBV6-4 and TRBJ2-3; the match to TRBD1 covers 11 bases. The CDR3 extends over 14 amino acids. Germline lookup yields CDR1 MRHNA and CDR2 SNTAGT. V lost 6 bases, J lost 3 bases, and 2 bases stayed unmatched.

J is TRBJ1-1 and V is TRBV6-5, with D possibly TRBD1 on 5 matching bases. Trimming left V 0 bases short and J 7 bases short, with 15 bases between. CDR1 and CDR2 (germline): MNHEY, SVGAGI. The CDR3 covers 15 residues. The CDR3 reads CASSYSLFRANEAFF. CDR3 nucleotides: TGTGCCAGCAGTTACTCTCTTTTCAGGGCTAATGAAGCTTTCTTT.

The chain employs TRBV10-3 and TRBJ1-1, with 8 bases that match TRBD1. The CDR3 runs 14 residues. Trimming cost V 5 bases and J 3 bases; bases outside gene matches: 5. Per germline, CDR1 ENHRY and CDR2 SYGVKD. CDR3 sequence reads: CAISHTQGDTEAFF. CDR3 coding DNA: TGTGCCATCAGTCACACACAGGGGGACACTGAAGCTTTCTTT.

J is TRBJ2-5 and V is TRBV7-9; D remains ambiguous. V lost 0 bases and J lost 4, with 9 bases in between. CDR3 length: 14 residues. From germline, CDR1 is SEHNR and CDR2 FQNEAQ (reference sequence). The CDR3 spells CASSLAVERETQYF. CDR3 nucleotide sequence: TGTGCCAGCAGCTTAGCAGTGGAGAGAGAGACCCAGTACTTC.

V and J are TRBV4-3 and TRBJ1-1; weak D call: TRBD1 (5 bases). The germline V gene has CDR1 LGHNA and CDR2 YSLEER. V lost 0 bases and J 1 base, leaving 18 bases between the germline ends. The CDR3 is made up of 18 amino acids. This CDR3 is CASSQDRRGGRENTEAFF. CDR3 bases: TGCGCCAGCAGCCAAGATCGGAGGGGCGGAAGGGAGAACACTGAAGCTTTCTTT.

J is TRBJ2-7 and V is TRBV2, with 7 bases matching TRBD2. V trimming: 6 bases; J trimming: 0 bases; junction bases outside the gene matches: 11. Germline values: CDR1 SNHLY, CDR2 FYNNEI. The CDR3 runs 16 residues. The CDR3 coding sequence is TGTGCCAGCAGGGGCCCTGTTCTAGCGGCCTCCTACGAGCAGTACTTC. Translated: CASRGPVLAASYEQYF.

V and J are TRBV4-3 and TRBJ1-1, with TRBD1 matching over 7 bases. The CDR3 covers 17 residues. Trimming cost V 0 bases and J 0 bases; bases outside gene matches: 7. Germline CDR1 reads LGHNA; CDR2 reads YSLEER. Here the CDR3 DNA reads TGCGCCAGCAGCCAAGATCGGAGGGGGCAAATGAACACTGAAGCTTTCTTT. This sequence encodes CASSQDRRGQMNTEAFF.

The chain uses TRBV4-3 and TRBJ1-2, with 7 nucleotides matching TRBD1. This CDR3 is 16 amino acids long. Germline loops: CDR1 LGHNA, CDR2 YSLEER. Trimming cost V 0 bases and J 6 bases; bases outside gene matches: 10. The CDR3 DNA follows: TGCGCCAGCAGCCAAGATGAGCTAGGGGGCGCGAATGGCTACACCTTC. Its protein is CASSQDELGGANGYTF.

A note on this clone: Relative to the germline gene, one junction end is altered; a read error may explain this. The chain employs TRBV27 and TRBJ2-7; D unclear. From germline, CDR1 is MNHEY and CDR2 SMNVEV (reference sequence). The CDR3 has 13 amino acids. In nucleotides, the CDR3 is TGTGCCAGCAGTGACTTAGCAGCACCGAAGATTTCCTTC. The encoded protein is CASSDLAAPKISF.

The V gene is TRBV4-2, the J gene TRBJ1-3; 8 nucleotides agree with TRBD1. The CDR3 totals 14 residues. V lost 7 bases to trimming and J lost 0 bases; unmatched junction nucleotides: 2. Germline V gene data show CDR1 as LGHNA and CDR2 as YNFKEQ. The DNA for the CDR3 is TGTGCCAGCACTGACAGGGGCTCTGGAAACACCATATATTTT. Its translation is CASTDRGSGNTIYF.

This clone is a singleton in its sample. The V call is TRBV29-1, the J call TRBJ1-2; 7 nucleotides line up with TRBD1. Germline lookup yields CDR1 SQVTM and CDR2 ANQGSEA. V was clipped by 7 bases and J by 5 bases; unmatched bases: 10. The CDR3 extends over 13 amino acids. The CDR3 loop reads CSEHRDRDYGYTF. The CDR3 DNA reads TGCAGCGAACACCGGGACAGAGATTATGGCTACACCTTC.

The DNA of the CDR3 is TGTGCCAGCAGCGAGGAGAAAATAGCGGGAGTCACCGGGGAGCTGTTTTTT. This gives the protein CASSEEKIAGVTGELFF. This chain joins TRBV9 and TRBJ2-2; TRBD2 matches 9 bases. CDR1 and CDR2 from the germline V gene are SGDLS and YYNGEE. V was clipped by 3 bases and J by 4 bases; unmatched bases: 10. The CDR3 extends over 17 amino acids.

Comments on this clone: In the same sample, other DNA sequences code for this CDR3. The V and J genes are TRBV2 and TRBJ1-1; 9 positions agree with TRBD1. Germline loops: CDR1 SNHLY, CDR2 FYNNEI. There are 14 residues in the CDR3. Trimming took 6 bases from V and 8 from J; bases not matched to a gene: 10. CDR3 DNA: TGTGCCAGCAGGGGACAGGGACGTGGCACCGAAGCTTTCTTT. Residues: CASRGQGRGTEAFF.

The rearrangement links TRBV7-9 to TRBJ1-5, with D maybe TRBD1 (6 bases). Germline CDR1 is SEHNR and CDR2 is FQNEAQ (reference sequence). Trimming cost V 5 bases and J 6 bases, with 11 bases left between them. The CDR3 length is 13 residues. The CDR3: CASSPTGSQPQHF. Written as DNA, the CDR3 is TGTGCCAGCAGCCCTACAGGGAGTCAGCCCCAGCATTTT.

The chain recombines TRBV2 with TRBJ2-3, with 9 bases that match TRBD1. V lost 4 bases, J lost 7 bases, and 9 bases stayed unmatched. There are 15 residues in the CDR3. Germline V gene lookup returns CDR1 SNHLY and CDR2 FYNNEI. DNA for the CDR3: TGTGCCAGCAGTGTAAGGGACAGGGTGATGAATACGCAGTATTTT. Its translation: CASSVRDRVMNTQYF.

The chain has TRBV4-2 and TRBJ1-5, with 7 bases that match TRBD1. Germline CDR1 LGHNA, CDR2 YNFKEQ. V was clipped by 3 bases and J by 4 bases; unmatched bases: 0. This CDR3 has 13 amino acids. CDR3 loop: CASSQDRNQPQHF. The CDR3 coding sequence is TGTGCCAGCAGCCAGGACAGGAATCAGCCCCAGCATTTT.